This TCR beta chain was recovered during a study of radiotherapy plus CTLA-4 blockade in lung cancer. This CDR3 comprises 17 residues. Germline V CDR1 and CDR2: SGHRS, YFSETQ. Losses at the gene ends were 0 bases for V and 4 bases for J; bases not matched to a gene: 6. TCRdb's copy holds only in-frame clones and misses some; the assay was immunoSEQ multiplex PCR. In the table there are 64,000 or so clones, around 68% of which are singletons. The receptor was isolated from a human donor with non-small cell lung cancer whose response to radiotherapy plus ipilimumab could not be evaluated. The sequences come from peripheral blood, collected from a patient treated with radiotherapy plus ipilimumab. This chain links TRBV5-1 with TRBJ2-3, with TRBD2 identical over 12 bases. CDR3 nucleotides: TGCGCCAGCAGCTTGGGACTAGCGGGAGCTGGGGCAGATACGCAGTATTTT. Protein product: CASSLGLAGAGADTQYF. The full variable domain, rest sourced from reference TRBV5-1 and TRBJ2-3, is KAGVTQTPRYLIKTRGQQVTLSCSPISGHRSVSWYQQTPGQGLQFLFEYFSETQRNKGNFPGRFSGRQFSNSRSEMNVSTLELGDSALYLCASSLGLAGAGADTQYFGPGTRLTVL.